A selection of T cell receptor beta chains follows, all from one sample in a study of blood T cells in healthy people across ages. A single record per CDR3 protein comes from TCRdb applying MiXCR to the 5' RACE reads. The sample consists of about 1 million distinct CDR3 sequences, approximately 25% of them appearing once. This sample was shared with a second study, whose subject was T cells of mothers and their children.

Sequenced sample: blood. Source of these receptors: a girl aged 2 to 9 in good health. The CDR3 runs from the conserved cysteine through the conserved F or W. Each record gives: V gene, D gene, clone size, J gene, CDR3 protein, CDR3 DNA. A D gene is named only where the DNA matches it firmly. Some rows mark clone size as missing; the rest say once, few, many or name a class of expanded clone.

V: TRBV5-1
D: .
size: .
J: TRBJ2-1
CDR3: CASGLGREQFF
DNA: TGCGCCAGCGGCCTGGGCCGGGAGCAGTTCTTC

V: TRBV15
D: .
size: .
J: TRBJ2-4
CDR3: CATSRVGTAKNIQYF
DNA: TGTGCCACCAGCAGAGTTGGGACCGCGAAAAACATTCAGTACTTC

V: TRBV24-1
D: TRBD1
size: .
J: TRBJ2-2
CDR3: CATAALGQGNTGELFF
DNA: TGTGCCACCGCCGCCCTCGGACAGGGCAACACCGGGGAGCTGTTTTTT

V: TRBV5-1
D: .
size: .
J: TRBJ2-7
CDR3: CASSLTDSFSYEQYF
DNA: TGCGCCAGCAGCTTGACCGACAGTTTCTCCTACGAGCAGTACTTC

V: TRBV10-3
D: TRBD2
size: .
J: TRBJ2-5
CDR3: CAIRKSGGTGETQYF
DNA: TGTGCCATCAGAAAGAGCGGGGGGACGGGAGAGACCCAGTACTTC

V: TRBV2
D: .
size: few
J: TRBJ1-5
CDR3: CASKGMAQPQHF
DNA: TGCGCCAGCAAGGGGATGGCACAGCCCCAGCATTTT

V: TRBV6-2/TRBV6-3
D: .
size: .
J: TRBJ1-1
CDR3: CASALGGEAFF
DNA: TGTGCCAGCGCCCTAGGGGGTGAAGCTTTCTTT

V: TRBV4-1
D: TRBD2
size: .
J: TRBJ2-4
CDR3: CASSQPVLRELAHIQYF
DNA: TGCGCCAGCAGCCAACCTGTGTTGCGGGAGCTGGCCCACATTCAGTACTTC

V: TRBV4-2
D: .
size: few
J: TRBJ1-1
CDR3: CASSLFTGQGTEAFF
DNA: TGTGCCAGCAGCCTGTTTACAGGGCAGGGCACTGAAGCTTTCTTT

V: TRBV29-1
D: .
size: few
J: TRBJ2-7
CDR3: CSVEEYESGYTYEQYF
DNA: TGCAGCGTTGAAGAGTACGAGAGCGGTTACACCTACGAGCAGTACTTC

V: TRBV28
D: .
size: .
J: TRBJ1-5
CDR3: CASSLNIRDQPQHF
DNA: TGTGCCAGCAGTTTAAACATTCGCGATCAGCCCCAGCATTTT

V: TRBV6-5
D: .
size: few
J: TRBJ2-1
CDR3: CASSYFVMDEQFF
DNA: TGTGCCAGCAGTTATTTTGTAATGGATGAGCAGTTCTTC

V: TRBV4-3
D: .
size: .
J: TRBJ1-3
CDR3: CASSQDREGTIYF
DNA: TGCGCCAGCAGCCAAGACAGGGAGGGCACCATATATTTT

V: TRBV4-3
D: TRBD2
size: .
J: TRBJ2-5
CDR3: CASSQDRVAGETQYF
DNA: TGCGCCAGCAGCCAAGATCGAGTAGCGGGAGAGACCCAGTACTTC

V: TRBV28
D: .
size: .
J: TRBJ2-1
CDR3: CASSFYLRESSYNEQFF
DNA: TGTGCCAGCAGTTTTTATCTCAGGGAGAGCTCCTACAATGAGCAGTTCTTC

V: TRBV5-1
D: .
size: few
J: TRBJ2-5
CDR3: CASSLEISPKTQYF
DNA: TGCGCCAGCAGCTTGGAAATCAGTCCCAAGACCCAGTACTTC

V: TRBV11-2
D: .
size: .
J: TRBJ1-4
CDR3: CASSPFPPGKNEKLFF
DNA: TGTGCCAGCAGCCCTTTTCCGCCGGGGAAGAACGAAAAACTGTTTTTT

V: TRBV2
D: .
size: .
J: TRBJ2-3
CDR3: CASSPLDSRTDTQYF
DNA: TGTGCCAGCAGCCCACTCGACAGCCGCACAGATACGCAGTATTTT

V: TRBV15
D: .
size: .
J: TRBJ1-4
CDR3: CATSGTLSARKLFF
DNA: TGTGCCACCAGCGGCACACTGTCGGCGCGAAAACTGTTTTTT

V: TRBV29-1
D: TRBD1
size: few
J: TRBJ1-2
CDR3: CSVEERDRNYGYTF
DNA: TGCAGCGTTGAAGAAAGGGACAGGAACTATGGCTACACCTTC

V: TRBV29-1
D: .
size: few
J: TRBJ2-4
CDR3: CSARSSNIQYF
DNA: TGCAGCGCTCGGTCCTCCAACATTCAGTACTTC

V: TRBV29-1
D: .
size: .
J: TRBJ2-1
CDR3: CSGGAASYNEQFF
DNA: TGCAGCGGGGGAGCGGCTTCCTACAATGAGCAGTTCTTC

V: TRBV20-1
D: .
size: .
J: TRBJ2-5
CDR3: CSARVDSGKTQYF
DNA: TGCAGTGCTAGAGTGGACAGTGGGAAGACCCAGTACTTC

V: TRBV5-1
D: .
size: few
J: TRBJ2-3
CDR3: CASSQQESTDTQYF
DNA: TGCGCCAGCAGCCAACAGGAGAGCACAGATACGCAGTATTTT

V: TRBV24-1
D: .
size: many
J: TRBJ2-1
CDR3: CATSQGSNEQFF
DNA: TGTGCCACCAGTCAGGGATCGAATGAGCAGTTCTTC

V: TRBV29-1
D: .
size: .
J: TRBJ2-7
CDR3: CSVEGGHYYEQYF
DNA: TGCAGCGTTGAGGGGGGACATTACTACGAGCAGTACTTC